This T cell receptor beta chain is drawn from a study of CD8 T cells in Susac syndrome. There are 12 residues in the CDR3. CDR1 is DFQATT, CDR2 SNEGSKA, per germline (reference sequence). V dropped 7 bases and J dropped 7; count of bases not matched to a gene: 5. Random hexamers were used to reverse transcribe an amount of roughly 0.45 to 1 ug RNA. immunoSEQ multiplex PCR amplified TCR beta CDR3 across 54 Vbeta, 13 Jbeta. A single record per CDR3 protein comes from TCRdb applying MiXCR to the immunoSEQ multiplex PCR reads. This sample yields 150,000 or so distinct CDR3 sequences, of which about 91% are seen a single time; 0.08% belongs to the top ten. CD8+ and CD4+ T cells circulating in blood were sequenced for TCR beta.

Sequencing input: CD4+ T cells from PBMCs. The chain combines TRBV20-1 with TRBJ2-2, with 8 bases that match TRBD1. The sequence came from a human donor in good health. The CDR3 DNA is TGCAGTGTGGACAGGGACGGCGGGGAGCTGTTTTTT. This sequence encodes CSVDRDGGELFF.